In this sample, the clone carrying this TCR beta chain turned up a few times. Germline CDR1 SGHTA, CDR2 FQGNSA. The CDR3 contains 17 residues. V was pared by 1 base and J by 3 bases, with 15 bases between. This entry belongs to a study of blood T cells in healthy people across ages. Primed by a sample-barcoded 5' primer and a J-beta primer mix, a second PCR proceeded for 7 to 11 cycles. TCRdb used MiXCR to reprocess the 5' RACE reads, holding one entry per CDR3 protein. The top ten hold approximately 4% of the sample, which has roughly 800,000 distinct CDR3 sequences, around 25% seen once. These same data were also listed under a study on T cells of mothers and their children.

The chain carries TRBV7-2 and TRBJ1-4; D is perhaps TRBD1 (6 bases). The receptor was isolated from a boy aged 10-17 years in good health. The specimen sequenced was blood. CDR3 nucleotides: TGTGCCAGCAGCTTAGTGTTTAGGGGGAGGTCTAATGAAAAACTGTTTTTT. The encoded protein is CASSLVFRGRSNEKLFF.